Reported below is one T cell receptor beta chain. This sample was included in a study of cytomegalovirus exposure and HLA in healthy donors. The study ran its PCR with 60 Vbeta and 13 Jbeta primers. The method was immunoSEQ multiplex PCR; TCRdb's version includes in-frame clones alone and lacks a portion of them. The specimen's table records some 51,000 clones. Trimming cost V 0 bases and J 4 bases; bases outside gene matches: 5. Germline loops: CDR1 MNHEY, CDR2 SVGAGI. The CDR3 totals 16 residues. Sequenced input: PBMCs. The rearrangement uses TRBV6-5 and TRBJ2-7; 11 nucleotides line up with TRBD1. The TCR comes from a middle-aged man in good health and CMV-seropositive. The CDR3 region has the DNA TGTGCCAGCAGTTACTCGTGGGGGACAGGGGGGTACGAGCAGTACTTC. Encoded protein: CASSYSWGTGGYEQYF.